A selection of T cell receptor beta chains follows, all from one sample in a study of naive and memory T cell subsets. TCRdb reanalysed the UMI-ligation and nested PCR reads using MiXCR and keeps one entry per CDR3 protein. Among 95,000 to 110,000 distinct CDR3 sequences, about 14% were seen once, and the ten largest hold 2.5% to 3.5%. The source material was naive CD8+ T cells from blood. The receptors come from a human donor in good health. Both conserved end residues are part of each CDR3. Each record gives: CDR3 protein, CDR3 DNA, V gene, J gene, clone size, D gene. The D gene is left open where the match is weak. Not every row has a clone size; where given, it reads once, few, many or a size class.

CDR3aa: CASSLAPFISGSGADTQYF
CDR3nt: TGTGCCAGCAGCTTAGCCCCCTTTATTAGCGGGAGTGGAGCAGATACGCAGTATTTT
v_gene: TRBV11-3
j_gene: TRBJ2-3
abundance: .
d_gene: TRBD2

CDR3aa: CSVDLRGPYGYTF
CDR3nt: TGCAGCGTTGACCTCCGGGGCCCCTATGGCTACACCTTC
v_gene: TRBV29-1
j_gene: TRBJ1-2
abundance: many
d_gene: .

CDR3aa: CASSLGLTNTGELFF
CDR3nt: TGTGCCAGCAGCTTAGGACTAACGAACACCGGGGAGCTGTTTTTT
v_gene: TRBV11-1
j_gene: TRBJ2-2
abundance: .
d_gene: .

CDR3aa: CASSLGGSRDEQFF
CDR3nt: TGTGCCAGCAGCTTGGGTGGGAGCCGTGATGAGCAGTTCTTC
v_gene: TRBV11-2
j_gene: TRBJ2-1
abundance: .
d_gene: .

CDR3aa: CATGTSDRDEQYF
CDR3nt: TGTGCCACTGGGACTAGCGACCGTGACGAGCAGTACTTC
v_gene: TRBV10-3
j_gene: TRBJ2-7
abundance: few
d_gene: TRBD2

CDR3aa: CASSLGSSSDPYEQYF
CDR3nt: TGTGCCAGCAGTTTAGGGAGCTCTAGCGACCCATACGAGCAGTACTTC
v_gene: TRBV27
j_gene: TRBJ2-7
abundance: .
d_gene: .

CDR3aa: CASSLTSARGGGNTEAFF
CDR3nt: TGCGCCAGCAGCTTGACCTCCGCCAGGGGAGGAGGGAACACTGAAGCTTTCTTT
v_gene: TRBV5-1
j_gene: TRBJ1-1
abundance: few
d_gene: .

CDR3aa: CASSFLLSYEQYF
CDR3nt: TGTGCCAGCAGCTTTCTCCTCAGCTACGAGCAGTACTTC
v_gene: TRBV7-8
j_gene: TRBJ2-7
abundance: .
d_gene: .

CDR3aa: CASSRVEGDTQYF
CDR3nt: TGCGCCAGCAGCCGGGTGGAAGGAGATACGCAGTATTTT
v_gene: TRBV4-3
j_gene: TRBJ2-3
abundance: many
d_gene: .

CDR3aa: CASSQEPDRVNEQFF
CDR3nt: TGCGCCAGCAGCCAAGAGCCTGACAGGGTCAATGAGCAGTTCTTC
v_gene: TRBV4-3
j_gene: TRBJ2-1
abundance: many
d_gene: TRBD1

CDR3aa: CASSLESGPYNEQFF
CDR3nt: TGTGCCAGCAGTTTAGAGAGCGGACCCTACAATGAGCAGTTCTTC
v_gene: TRBV12-3/TRBV12-4
j_gene: TRBJ2-1
abundance: few
d_gene: .

CDR3aa: CASSVTGASYEQYF
CDR3nt: TGTGCCAGTAGTGTAACAGGAGCCTCCTACGAGCAGTACTTC
v_gene: TRBV19
j_gene: TRBJ2-7
abundance: .
d_gene: .

CDR3aa: CASSSLTHEQYF
CDR3nt: TGTGCCAGCAGTTCACTTACCCACGAGCAGTACTTC
v_gene: TRBV28
j_gene: TRBJ2-7
abundance: few
d_gene: .

CDR3aa: CASGLEPRETGEQFF
CDR3nt: TGTGCTAGTGGTTTGGAACCGCGGGAGACCGGTGAGCAGTTCTTC
v_gene: TRBV12-5
j_gene: TRBJ2-1
abundance: .
d_gene: TRBD2

CDR3aa: CSALDRREAFF
CDR3nt: TGCAGTGCCCTGGACCGCCGTGAAGCTTTCTTT
v_gene: TRBV20-1
j_gene: TRBJ1-1
abundance: few
d_gene: .

CDR3aa: CASSYGQGAEAFF
CDR3nt: TGTGCCAGCAGTTACGGCCAGGGCGCTGAAGCTTTCTTT
v_gene: TRBV6-2/TRBV6-3
j_gene: TRBJ1-1
abundance: .
d_gene: .

CDR3aa: CASSPSGLLSGNTIYF
CDR3nt: TGTGCCAGCAGCCCTTCCGGACTGCTCTCTGGAAACACCATATATTTT
v_gene: TRBV4-2
j_gene: TRBJ1-3
abundance: .
d_gene: .

CDR3aa: CASSLIIEQFF
CDR3nt: TGTGCCAGCAGCTTAATAATTGAGCAGTTCTTC
v_gene: TRBV7-9
j_gene: TRBJ2-1
abundance: .
d_gene: .

CDR3aa: CASSEASVRGETQYF
CDR3nt: TGTGCCAGCAGTGAAGCCAGCGTCAGGGGAGAGACCCAGTACTTC
v_gene: TRBV2
j_gene: TRBJ2-5
abundance: .
d_gene: .

CDR3aa: CATSDLDQETQYF
CDR3nt: TGTGCCACCAGTGATTTGGACCAAGAGACCCAGTACTTC
v_gene: TRBV24-1
j_gene: TRBJ2-5
abundance: .
d_gene: .

CDR3aa: CASSLYVRDYEQYF
CDR3nt: TGTGCCAGCAGTTTGTATGTCAGAGACTACGAGCAGTACTTC
v_gene: TRBV28
j_gene: TRBJ2-7
abundance: .
d_gene: .

CDR3aa: CASSLRGAHQYF
CDR3nt: TGTGCCAGCAGTTTGCGGGGTGCGCATCAGTATTTT
v_gene: TRBV28
j_gene: TRBJ2-3
abundance: few
d_gene: .

CDR3aa: CASRLVSVAGDNEQFF
CDR3nt: TGTGCCAGTAGATTAGTGAGCGTAGCGGGAGACAATGAGCAGTTCTTC
v_gene: TRBV7-9
j_gene: TRBJ2-1
abundance: .
d_gene: TRBD2

CDR3aa: CASRGRGGRVHEQFF
CDR3nt: TGTGCCAGCAGAGGGAGGGGCGGAAGAGTCCATGAGCAGTTCTTC
v_gene: TRBV2
j_gene: TRBJ2-1
abundance: few
d_gene: TRBD2

CDR3aa: CASSPMWLADSYNEQFF
CDR3nt: TGTGCCAGCAGCCCCATGTGGCTAGCGGACTCCTACAATGAGCAGTTCTTC
v_gene: TRBV4-2
j_gene: TRBJ2-1
abundance: few
d_gene: TRBD2

CDR3aa: CASSQDTRNQPQHF
CDR3nt: TGTGCCAGCAGCCAAGACACCAGAAATCAGCCCCAGCATTTT
v_gene: TRBV3-1
j_gene: TRBJ1-5
abundance: .
d_gene: .

CDR3aa: CASSARTSGPLSDTQYF
CDR3nt: TGTGCCAGCAGCGCCCGGACTAGCGGACCCCTCTCAGATACGCAGTATTTT
v_gene: TRBV7-9
j_gene: TRBJ2-3
abundance: .
d_gene: TRBD2

CDR3aa: CATLRPTREGSYNEQFF
CDR3nt: TGTGCCACCTTAAGGCCCACTCGGGAAGGGTCCTACAATGAGCAGTTCTTC
v_gene: TRBV6-6
j_gene: TRBJ2-1
abundance: many
d_gene: .

CDR3aa: CASRQGLPYEQYF
CDR3nt: TGTGCCAGCAGACAGGGGTTACCCTACGAGCAGTACTTC
v_gene: TRBV27
j_gene: TRBJ2-7
abundance: few
d_gene: TRBD1

CDR3aa: CASSHTGGLNEAFF
CDR3nt: TGTGCCAGCAGCCACACCGGGGGACTGAATGAAGCTTTCTTT
v_gene: TRBV3-1
j_gene: TRBJ1-1
abundance: .
d_gene: .

CDR3aa: CSVDTSGRASGTQYF
CDR3nt: TGCAGCGTTGACACTAGCGGGAGGGCCTCCGGCACGCAGTATTTT
v_gene: TRBV29-1
j_gene: TRBJ2-3
abundance: .
d_gene: TRBD2

CDR3aa: CASSQTGYNQPQHF
CDR3nt: TGTGCCAGCAGCCAAACAGGGTATAATCAGCCCCAGCATTTT
v_gene: TRBV14
j_gene: TRBJ1-5
abundance: few
d_gene: .

CDR3aa: CASSFSDRSYEQYF
CDR3nt: TGTGCCAGCAGTTTCTCGGACAGGTCCTACGAGCAGTACTTC
v_gene: TRBV28
j_gene: TRBJ2-7
abundance: many
d_gene: TRBD1

CDR3aa: CASSLLEAQETQYF
CDR3nt: TGTGCCAGCAGCTTACTAGAGGCCCAAGAGACCCAGTACTTC
v_gene: TRBV7-8
j_gene: TRBJ2-5
abundance: .
d_gene: .

CDR3aa: CAWSVPAWEAPYEQYF
CDR3nt: TGTGCCTGGAGTGTCCCGGCCTGGGAGGCCCCATACGAGCAGTACTTC
v_gene: TRBV30
j_gene: TRBJ2-7
abundance: .
d_gene: .

CDR3aa: CASRLTDTQYF
CDR3nt: TGTGCCAGCAGACTCACAGATACGCAGTATTTT
v_gene: TRBV27
j_gene: TRBJ2-3
abundance: .
d_gene: .

CDR3aa: CASSPGGPLLVTGELFF
CDR3nt: TGTGCCAGCAGCCCGGGGGGGCCTCTCTTGGTAACCGGGGAGCTGTTTTTT
v_gene: TRBV7-3
j_gene: TRBJ2-2
abundance: many
d_gene: TRBD2

CDR3aa: CASGITPGLAEHTQYF
CDR3nt: TGTGCCAGCGGAATTACCCCGGGACTAGCGGAACATACGCAGTATTTT
v_gene: TRBV5-6
j_gene: TRBJ2-3
abundance: few
d_gene: TRBD2

CDR3aa: CASGLERGGGKNIQYF
CDR3nt: TGTGCTAGTGGTTTGGAACGGGGGGGCGGGAAAAACATTCAGTACTTC
v_gene: TRBV12-5
j_gene: TRBJ2-4
abundance: few
d_gene: TRBD2

CDR3aa: CASSSLGEASEKLFF
CDR3nt: TGTGCCAGCAGTTCCCTCGGGGAGGCGAGCGAAAAACTGTTTTTT
v_gene: TRBV12-3/TRBV12-4
j_gene: TRBJ1-4
abundance: many
d_gene: .

CDR3aa: CASSFASNQPQHF
CDR3nt: TGTGCCAGCAGTTTCGCTAGCAATCAGCCCCAGCATTTT
v_gene: TRBV12-3/TRBV12-4
j_gene: TRBJ1-5
abundance: .
d_gene: .

CDR3aa: CASLDSGTGFLEQYF
CDR3nt: TGTGCCAGCCTAGACAGCGGGACAGGGTTCCTCGAGCAGTACTTC
v_gene: TRBV6-6
j_gene: TRBJ2-7
abundance: few
d_gene: TRBD1

CDR3aa: CASSLGWATNEKLFF
CDR3nt: TGTGCCAGCAGTTTAGGCTGGGCGACTAATGAAAAACTGTTTTTT
v_gene: TRBV12-3/TRBV12-4
j_gene: TRBJ1-4
abundance: .
d_gene: .

CDR3aa: CSATGAEQYF
CDR3nt: TGCAGCGCCACAGGGGCCGAGCAGTACTTC
v_gene: TRBV29-1
j_gene: TRBJ2-7
abundance: many
d_gene: TRBD1

CDR3aa: CASSPGTSGEQYF
CDR3nt: TGTGCCAGCAGCCCCGGGACTAGCGGAGAGCAGTACTTC
v_gene: TRBV3-1
j_gene: TRBJ2-7
abundance: .
d_gene: TRBD2

CDR3aa: CASSYPTPGEKLFF
CDR3nt: TGTGCCAGCAGTTACCCCACCCCGGGTGAAAAACTGTTTTTT
v_gene: TRBV6-6
j_gene: TRBJ1-4
abundance: once
d_gene: .

CDR3aa: CAGPGVREQFF
CDR3nt: TGTGCCGGGCCCGGCGTCAGGGAGCAGTTCTTC
v_gene: TRBV21-1
j_gene: TRBJ2-1
abundance: few
d_gene: .

CDR3aa: CASSLNFNSRTQYF
CDR3nt: TGTGCCAGTAGCCTAAATTTTAATAGTAGGACCCAGTACTTC
v_gene: TRBV19
j_gene: TRBJ2-5
abundance: .
d_gene: .

CDR3aa: CASSLTYYEQYF
CDR3nt: TGTGCCAGCAGCCTCACCTACTACGAGCAGTACTTC
v_gene: TRBV7-2
j_gene: TRBJ2-7
abundance: many
d_gene: .

CDR3aa: CASSSTDSAYEQYF
CDR3nt: TGTGCCAGCAGCTCTACGGACAGCGCCTACGAGCAGTACTTC
v_gene: TRBV7-9
j_gene: TRBJ2-7
abundance: many
d_gene: .